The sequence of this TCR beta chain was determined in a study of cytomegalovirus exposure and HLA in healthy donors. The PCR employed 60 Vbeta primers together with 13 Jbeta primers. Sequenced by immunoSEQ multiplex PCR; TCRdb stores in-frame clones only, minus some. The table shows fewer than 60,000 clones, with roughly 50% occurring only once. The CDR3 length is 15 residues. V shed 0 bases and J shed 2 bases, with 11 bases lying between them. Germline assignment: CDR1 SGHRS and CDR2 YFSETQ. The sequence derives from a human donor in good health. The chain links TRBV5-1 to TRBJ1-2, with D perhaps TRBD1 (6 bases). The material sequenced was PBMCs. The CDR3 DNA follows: TGCGCCAGCAGCTTGGAACTCGGACAGAACTATGGCTACACCTTC. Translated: CASSLELGQNYGYTF.